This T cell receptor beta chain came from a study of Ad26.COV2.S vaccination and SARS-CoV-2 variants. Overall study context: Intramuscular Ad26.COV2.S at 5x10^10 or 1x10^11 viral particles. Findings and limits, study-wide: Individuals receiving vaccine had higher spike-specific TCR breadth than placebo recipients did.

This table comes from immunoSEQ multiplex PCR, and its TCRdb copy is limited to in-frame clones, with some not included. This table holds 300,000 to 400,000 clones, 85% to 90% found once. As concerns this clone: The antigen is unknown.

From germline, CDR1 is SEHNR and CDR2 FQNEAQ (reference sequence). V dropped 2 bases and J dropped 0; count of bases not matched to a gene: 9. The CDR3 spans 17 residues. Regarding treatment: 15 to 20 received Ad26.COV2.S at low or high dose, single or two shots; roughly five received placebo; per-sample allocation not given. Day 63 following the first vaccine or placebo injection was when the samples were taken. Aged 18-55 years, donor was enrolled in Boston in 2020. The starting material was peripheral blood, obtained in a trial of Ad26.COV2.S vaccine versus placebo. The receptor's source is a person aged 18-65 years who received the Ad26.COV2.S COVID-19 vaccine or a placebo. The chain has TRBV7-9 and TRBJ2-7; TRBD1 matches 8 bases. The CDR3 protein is CASSLRNRGEISYEQYF. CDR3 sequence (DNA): TGTGCCAGCAGCTTACGAAACAGGGGGGAAATCTCCTACGAGCAGTACTTC.